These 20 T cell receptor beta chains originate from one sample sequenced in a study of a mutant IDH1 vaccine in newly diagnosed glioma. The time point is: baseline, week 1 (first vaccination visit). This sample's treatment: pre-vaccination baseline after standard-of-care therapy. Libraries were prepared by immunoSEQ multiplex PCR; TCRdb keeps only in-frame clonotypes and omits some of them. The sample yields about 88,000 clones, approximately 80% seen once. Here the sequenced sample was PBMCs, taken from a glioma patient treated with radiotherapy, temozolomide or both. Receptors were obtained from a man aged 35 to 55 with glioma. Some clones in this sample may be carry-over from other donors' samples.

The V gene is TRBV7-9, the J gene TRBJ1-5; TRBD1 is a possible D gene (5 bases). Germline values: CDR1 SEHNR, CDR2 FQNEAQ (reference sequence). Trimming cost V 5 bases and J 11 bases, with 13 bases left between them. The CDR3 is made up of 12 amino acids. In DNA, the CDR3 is TGTGCCAGCAGCCACGGCGCAGGGTCCCAGCATTTT. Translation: CASSHGAGSQHF.

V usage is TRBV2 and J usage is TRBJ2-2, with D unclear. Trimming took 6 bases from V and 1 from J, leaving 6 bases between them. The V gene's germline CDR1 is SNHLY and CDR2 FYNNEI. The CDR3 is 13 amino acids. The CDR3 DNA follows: TGTGCCAGCAGCGCAAGGAACACCGGGGAGCTGTTTTTT. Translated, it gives CASSARNTGELFF.

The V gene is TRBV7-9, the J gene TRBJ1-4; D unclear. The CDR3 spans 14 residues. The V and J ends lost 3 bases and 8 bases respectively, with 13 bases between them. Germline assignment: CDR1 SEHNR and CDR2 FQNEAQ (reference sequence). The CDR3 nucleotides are TGTGCCAGCAGCTTCGACACCCGGAGGGAAAAACTGTTTTTT. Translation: CASSFDTRREKLFF.

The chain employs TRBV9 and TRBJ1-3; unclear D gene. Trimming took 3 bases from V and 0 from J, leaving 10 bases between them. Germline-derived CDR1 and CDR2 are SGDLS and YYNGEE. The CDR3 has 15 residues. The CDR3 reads CASSGQGISGNTIYF. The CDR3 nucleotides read TGTGCCAGCAGCGGCCAAGGAATCTCTGGAAACACCATATATTTT.

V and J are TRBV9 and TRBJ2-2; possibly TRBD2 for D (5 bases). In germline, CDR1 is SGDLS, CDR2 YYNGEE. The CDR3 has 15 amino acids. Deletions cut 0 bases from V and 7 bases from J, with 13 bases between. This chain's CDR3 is CASSVGGLLGGELFF. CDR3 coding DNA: TGTGCCAGCAGCGTAGGAGGGCTGCTCGGCGGGGAGCTGTTTTTT.

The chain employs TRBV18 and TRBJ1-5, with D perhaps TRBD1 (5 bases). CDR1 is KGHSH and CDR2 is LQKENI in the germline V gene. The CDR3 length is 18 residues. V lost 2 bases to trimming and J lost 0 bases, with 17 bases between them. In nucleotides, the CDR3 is TGTGCCAGCTCACCATCGGTCCTCGGGGGAAGTAGCAATCAGCCCCAGCATTTT. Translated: CASSPSVLGGSSNQPQHF.

CDR3 in DNA: TGTGCCAGCAGCTTATCCACCAGGGGCCTCTATGGCTACACCTTC. This encodes CASSLSTRGLYGYTF. This chain links TRBV5-6 with TRBJ1-2; TRBD1 might be the D (6 bases). CDR1 and CDR2 from the germline V gene are SGHDT and YYEEEE. The CDR3 spans 15 residues. Trimming cost V 2 bases and J 4 bases, with 15 bases left between them.

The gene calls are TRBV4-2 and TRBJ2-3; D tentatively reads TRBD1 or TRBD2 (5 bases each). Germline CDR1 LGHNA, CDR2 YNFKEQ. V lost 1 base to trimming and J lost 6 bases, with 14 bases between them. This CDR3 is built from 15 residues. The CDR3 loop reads CASSQVRGARDTQYF. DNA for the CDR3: TGTGCCAGCAGCCAAGTCAGAGGGGCCAGGGATACGCAGTATTTT.

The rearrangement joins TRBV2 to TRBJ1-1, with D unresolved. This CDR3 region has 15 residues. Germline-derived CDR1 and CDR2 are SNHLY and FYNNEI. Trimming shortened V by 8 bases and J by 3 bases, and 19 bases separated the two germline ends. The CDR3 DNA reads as TGTGCCAGCGGCAGGCAAGGGTGGGGTGACACTGAAGCTTTCTTT. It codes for CASGRQGWGDTEAFF. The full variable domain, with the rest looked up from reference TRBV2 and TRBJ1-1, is EPEVTQTPSHQVTQMGQEVILRCVPISNHLYFYWYRQILGQKVEFLVSFYNNEISEKSEIFDDQFSVERPDGSNFTLKIRSTKLEDSAMYFCASGRQGWGDTEAFFGQGTRLTVV.

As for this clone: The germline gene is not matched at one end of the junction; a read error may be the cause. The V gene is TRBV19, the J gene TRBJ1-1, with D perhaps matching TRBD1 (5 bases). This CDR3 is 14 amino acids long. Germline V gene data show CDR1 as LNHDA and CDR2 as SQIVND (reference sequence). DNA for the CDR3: TGTGCCAGTAGAATAGGACACTCGAACACTGAAGCTTTCTTT. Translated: CASRIGHSNTEAFF.

The CDR3 DNA sequence: TGTGCCAGCAGCTTGGAGTCGGGGCGTAGGGGAGGCAGTGAAGCTTTCTTT. Translation gives CASSLESGRRGGSEAFF. The chain employs TRBV5-4 and TRBJ1-1, with D possibly being TRBD1 (5 bases). This CDR3 is built from 17 residues. V was shortened by 0 bases and J by 7 bases, with 22 bases between the two germline ends. Germline V gene data show CDR1 as SGHNT and CDR2 as YYREEE (reference sequence).

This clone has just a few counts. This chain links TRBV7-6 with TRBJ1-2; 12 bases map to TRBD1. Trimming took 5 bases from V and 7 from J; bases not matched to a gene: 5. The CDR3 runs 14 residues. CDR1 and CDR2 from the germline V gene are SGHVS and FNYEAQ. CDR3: CASSQGTGGFGYTF. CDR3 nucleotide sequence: TGTGCCAGCAGCCAAGGGACAGGGGGCTTTGGCTACACCTTC.

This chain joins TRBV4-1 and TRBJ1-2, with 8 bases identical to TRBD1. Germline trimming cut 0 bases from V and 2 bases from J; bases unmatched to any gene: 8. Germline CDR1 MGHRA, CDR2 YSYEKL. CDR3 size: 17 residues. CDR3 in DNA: TGCGCCAGCAGCCAAGAGCCCCTGACAGGGGAGAACTATGGCTACACCTTC. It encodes CASSQEPLTGENYGYTF.

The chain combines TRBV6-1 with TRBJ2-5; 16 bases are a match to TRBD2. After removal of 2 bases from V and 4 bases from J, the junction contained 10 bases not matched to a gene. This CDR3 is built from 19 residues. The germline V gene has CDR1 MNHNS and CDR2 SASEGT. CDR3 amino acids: CASSELGLAGGQPPETQYF. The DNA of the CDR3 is TGTGCCAGCAGTGAACTGGGACTAGCGGGGGGGCAGCCCCCAGAGACCCAGTACTTC.

CDR3: CASSLSPAGNTIYF. The CDR3, as DNA: TGCGCCAGCAGCCTGAGCCCCGCTGGAAACACCATATATTTT. The chain carries TRBV5-1 and TRBJ1-3; no clear D gene. This CDR3 is built from 14 residues. Germline V lookup: CDR1 SGHRS, CDR2 YFSETQ. The V gene lost 4 bases and the J gene lost 2 bases, with 10 bases spanning the gap.

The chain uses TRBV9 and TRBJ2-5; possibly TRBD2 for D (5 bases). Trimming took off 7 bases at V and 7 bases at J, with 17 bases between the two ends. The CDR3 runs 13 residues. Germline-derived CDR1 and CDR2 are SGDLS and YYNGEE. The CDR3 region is CASSLLAEGTQYF. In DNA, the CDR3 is TGTGCCAGCTCCCTTTTGGCTGAGGGGACCCAGTACTTC.

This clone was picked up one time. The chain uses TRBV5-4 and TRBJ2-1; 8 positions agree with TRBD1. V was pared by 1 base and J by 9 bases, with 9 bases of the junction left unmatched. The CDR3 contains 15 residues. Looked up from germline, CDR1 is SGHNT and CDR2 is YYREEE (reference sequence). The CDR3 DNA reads TGTGCCAGCAGCTTGCAGGGGGCGCCGCCGGGTGAGCAGTTCTTC. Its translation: CASSLQGAPPGEQFF.

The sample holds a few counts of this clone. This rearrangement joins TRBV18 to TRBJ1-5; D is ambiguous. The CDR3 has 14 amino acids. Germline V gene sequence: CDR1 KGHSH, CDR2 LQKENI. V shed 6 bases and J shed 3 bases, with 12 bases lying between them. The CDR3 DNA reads TGTGCCAGCTCTGAGGGAGGGCCCAATCAGCCCCAGCATTTT. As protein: CASSEGGPNQPQHF.

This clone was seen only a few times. CDR3 nucleotide sequence: TGTGCCAGCAGCTTACAGGGGTCGGGCACTGAAGCTTTCTTT. Translating gives CASSLQGSGTEAFF. This sequence joins TRBV7-2 and TRBJ1-1, with TRBD1 as a possible D gene (6 bases). The CDR3 loop spans 14 amino acids. V shed 2 bases and J shed 4 bases, with 11 bases lying between them. Germline V gives CDR1 SGHTA, CDR2 FQGNSA.

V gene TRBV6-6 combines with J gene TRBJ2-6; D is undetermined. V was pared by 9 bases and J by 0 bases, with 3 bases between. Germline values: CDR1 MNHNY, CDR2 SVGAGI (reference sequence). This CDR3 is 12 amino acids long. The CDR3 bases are TGTGCCAGTAACTCTGGGGCCAACGTCCTGACTTTC. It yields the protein CASNSGANVLTF.